The T cell receptor beta chain described here comes from a study of PD-L1 blockade in urothelial cancer. Study-level information: Patients began atezolizumab, 1,200 mg intravenously every 3 weeks, at some point between 2012 and 2014.

Time point here: pretreatment peripheral blood. The repertoire was sequenced with immunoSEQ multiplex PCR; TCRdb's copy has only in-frame clones and lacks some. The repertoire holds approximately 71,000 clones, with 65% to 85% as singletons. Germline V gives CDR1 LNHDA, CDR2 SQIVND (reference sequence). This CDR3 contains 14 residues. V was cut by 7 bases and J by 6 bases, with 16 bases left in between. The V call is TRBV19, the J call TRBJ1-5; a possible D gene is TRBD1 (5 bases). This TCR was recovered from a woman between 65 and 79 years old with urothelial cancer. Sequencing was performed on PBMCs, taken around atezolizumab (anti-PD-L1) treatment. This CDR3 is CASTAVQGGQPQHF. DNA for the CDR3: TGTGCCAGTACCGCTGTCCAGGGAGGTCAGCCCCAGCATTTT.